This T cell receptor beta chain stems from a study of T-cell memory formation after mild COVID-19. As for the study in general: The study found TCR clusters largely donor specific.

For this clonotype: Its antigen is still unknown.

TCRdb reprocessed the 5' RACE reads with MiXCR, giving one entry per CDR3 protein. The table shows fewer than 450,000 distinct CDR3 sequences, with under 25% occurring only once. The CDR3 totals 19 residues. The V end was cut by 2 bases, the J end by 0 bases, with 22 bases between. Germline assignment: CDR1 MNHEY and CDR2 SVGEGT. Study findings and constraints: Chiefly within CM and EM were the contracting CD4+ clones; CD8+ ones were within EMRA.

The TCR originated in an adult woman who had mild COVID-19 (a few samples of this study predate the infection). Cell type and time point are not known. This chain uses TRBV6-2 or TRBV6-3 with TRBJ2-5; no reliable D call. Sequenced material: PBMCs or a T cell subset sorted from them (not recorded which). CDR3 sequence (DNA): TGTGCCAGCAGTTACCTATTCCGTCACCCAAACCTTTACCAAGAGACCCAGTACTTC. It encodes CASSYLFRHPNLYQETQYF.